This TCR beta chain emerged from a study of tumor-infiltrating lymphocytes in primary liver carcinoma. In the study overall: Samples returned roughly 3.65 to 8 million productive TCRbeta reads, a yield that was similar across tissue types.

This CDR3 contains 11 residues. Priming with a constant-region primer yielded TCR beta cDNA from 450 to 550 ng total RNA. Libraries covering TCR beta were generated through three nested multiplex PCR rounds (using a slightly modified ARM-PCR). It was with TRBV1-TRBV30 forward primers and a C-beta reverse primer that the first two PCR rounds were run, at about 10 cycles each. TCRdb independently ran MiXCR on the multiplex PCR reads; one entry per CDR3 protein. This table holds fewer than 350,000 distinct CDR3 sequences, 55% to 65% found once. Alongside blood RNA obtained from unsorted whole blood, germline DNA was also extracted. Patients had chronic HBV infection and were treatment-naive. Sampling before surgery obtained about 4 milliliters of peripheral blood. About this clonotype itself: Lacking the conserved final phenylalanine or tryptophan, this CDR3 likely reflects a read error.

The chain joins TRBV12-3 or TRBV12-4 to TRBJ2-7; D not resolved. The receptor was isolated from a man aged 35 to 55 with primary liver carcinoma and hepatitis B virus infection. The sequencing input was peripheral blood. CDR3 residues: CANSQSLEQYI. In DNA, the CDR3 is TGTGCCAACAGTCAGTCTCTGGAGCAGTACATC.